The 14 T cell receptor beta chains presented below share a single source sample, sequenced in a study of identical twins. TCRdb re-analysed the 5' RACE reads in MiXCR, keeping a single row per CDR3 protein. The profile covers approximately 700,000 distinct CDR3 sequences, with 15% to 20% appearing a single time and less than 15% taken by the ten largest. This same sample was also part of a study on T cells expressing NK-cell markers.

The sample was PBMCs. The receptors stem from a woman younger than 30 in good health.

The chain is built from TRBV5-1 and TRBJ2-1; TRBD1 is a possible D gene (6 bases). The CDR3 has 14 residues. Per germline, CDR1 SGHRS and CDR2 YFSETQ. V was clipped by 2 bases and J by 4 bases, with 10 bases between them. The CDR3 is CASSFDTGYNEQFF. The CDR3 region has the DNA TGCGCCAGCAGCTTCGATACAGGGTACAATGAGCAGTTCTTC.

The chain recombines TRBV5-1 with TRBJ1-1, with 7 bases lining up with TRBD1. V lost 7 bases and J lost 5; bases outside the gene matches: 8. The CDR3 sequence is 13 residues long. The germline CDR1 and CDR2 sequences are SGHRS and YFSETQ. The CDR3 sequence: CASGPGQLTEAFF. DNA of the CDR3: TGCGCCAGCGGTCCGGGACAGTTAACTGAAGCTTTCTTT.

This clonotype was recorded at least ten times. The chain has TRBV6-5 and TRBJ2-5; 7 bases align to TRBD1. Germline trimming cut 4 bases from V and 4 bases from J; bases unmatched to any gene: 3. Germline CDR1 and CDR2: MNHEY and SVGAGI. The CDR3 is 13 amino acids. The DNA for the CDR3 is TGTGCCAGCAGTTCAGACAGGGTAGAGACCCAGTACTTC. Amino acids: CASSSDRVETQYF.

In its sample, this clonotype was seen a few times. The CDR3 nucleotides read TGTGCCAGCAGTTTGGGGCCAAGCCCTCTCTACGAGCAGTACTTC. Amino acids: CASSLGPSPLYEQYF. This chain links TRBV12-3 or TRBV12-4 with TRBJ2-7; possibly TRBD1 for D (5 bases). V was pared by 3 bases and J by 3 bases, with 15 bases between. This CDR3 spans 15 amino acids.

This chain connects TRBV6-1 to TRBJ1-3, with no clear D. The CDR3 spans 15 residues. V lost 6 bases to trimming and J lost 0 bases, with 12 bases between them. The germline V gene has CDR1 MNHNS and CDR2 SASEGT. In nucleotides, the CDR3 is TGTGCCAGCAGGCCCAGGAAAAACTCTGGAAACACCATATATTTT. Translation: CASRPRKNSGNTIYF.

This clonotype was found a few times. The V call is TRBV20-1, the J call TRBJ1-5; D might be TRBD1 (5 bases). The CDR3 consists of 14 residues. Trimming removed 3 bases at V and 3 bases at J, with 12 bases between. Germline-derived CDR1 and CDR2 are DFQATT and SNEGSKA (reference sequence). CDR3 amino acids: CSARWGAINQPQHF. Here the CDR3 DNA reads TGCAGTGCTAGGTGGGGCGCTATCAATCAGCCCCAGCATTTT.

The V call is TRBV6-5, the J call TRBJ2-4; 9 bases match TRBD1. Trimming cost V 5 bases and J 6 bases; bases outside gene matches: 11. CDR1 and CDR2 from the germline V gene are MNHEY and SVGAGI. CDR3 length: 16 amino acids. The DNA of the CDR3 is TGTGCCAGCAGTCACCAGAGGACAGGGGAGACAAACATTCAGTACTTC. This encodes CASSHQRTGETNIQYF.

The rearrangement uses TRBV12-5 and TRBJ2-5, with D perhaps assigned TRBD1 or TRBD2 (5 bases each). The V and J ends lost 5 bases and 2 bases respectively, with 15 bases between them. The CDR3 sequence is 15 residues long. Germline V lookup: CDR1 LGHNT, CDR2 FRNRAP. CDR3 in amino acids: CASGRNSWGQETQYF. As DNA, the CDR3 is TGTGCTAGTGGTCGGAATAGTTGGGGGCAAGAGACCCAGTACTTC. The full variable domain, completed using reference TRBV12-5 and TRBJ2-5, is DARVTQTPRHKVTEMGQEVTMRCQPILGHNTVFWYRQTMMQGLELLAYFRNRAPLDDSGMPKDRFSAEMPDATLATLKIQPSEPRDSAVYFCASGRNSWGQETQYFGPGTRLLVL.

The chain recombines TRBV7-9 with TRBJ1-1; possibly TRBD1 for D (6 bases). The V gene lost 4 bases and the J gene lost 0 bases, with 12 bases spanning the gap. From germline, CDR1 is SEHNR and CDR2 FQNEAQ (reference sequence). The CDR3 length is 15 residues. The CDR3 region has the DNA TGTGCCAGCAGCTATTTGGACAGCATGAACACTGAAGCTTTCTTT. This sequence encodes CASSYLDSMNTEAFF.

The sample holds many counts of this clonotype. The chain has TRBV6-5 and TRBJ2-7, with D hard to call. The CDR3 is 16 residues long. Germline values: CDR1 MNHEY, CDR2 SVGAGI. V lost 0 bases and J lost 0, with 12 bases in between. CDR3 bases: TGTGCCAGCAGTTACTCGAAAATACCAGTCTCCTACGAGCAGTACTTC. It translates to CASSYSKIPVSYEQYF.

This clonotype was seen only once. This chain connects TRBV5-6 to TRBJ2-1; TRBD1 agrees at 7 bases. Trimming took 3 bases from V and 1 from J; bases not matched to a gene: 7. This CDR3 contains 16 residues. Germline loops: CDR1 SGHDT, CDR2 YYEEEE. CDR3 region: CASSYGTAFSYNEQFF. CDR3 bases: TGTGCCAGCAGCTATGGGACAGCCTTTTCCTACAATGAGCAGTTCTTC.

This clonotype was detected many times. The chain has TRBV6-5 and TRBJ2-1; 10 nucleotides agree with TRBD2. From germline, CDR1 is MNHEY and CDR2 SVGAGI. The CDR3 loop spans 14 amino acids. The ends lost 2 bases at V and 8 bases at J; junction bases unmatched: 3. The CDR3 DNA reads TGTGCCAGCAGTTACAGCGGGGGGGCTGATGAGCAGTTCTTC. It is translated as CASSYSGGADEQFF.

The sample holds a few counts of this clonotype. The J gene is TRBJ1-1, the V gene TRBV6-1, with 9 bases aligning to TRBD1. CDR1 is MNHNS, CDR2 SASEGT, per germline. CDR3 length: 13 amino acids. The ends lost 5 bases at V and 5 bases at J; junction bases unmatched: 3. The CDR3 loop is CASSRGQGTEAFF. The CDR3, as DNA: TGTGCCAGCAGTAGGGGACAGGGAACTGAAGCTTTCTTT.

The chain combines TRBV28 with TRBJ1-5, with D hard to call. Germline values: CDR1 MDHEN, CDR2 SYDVKM. The V end lost 11 bases, the J end lost 0 bases, and 11 bases lay between the germline ends. The CDR3 is 13 residues long. The CDR3: CAGSMYSNQPQHF. CDR3 DNA sequence: TGTGCCGGGTCAATGTATAGCAATCAGCCCCAGCATTTT.